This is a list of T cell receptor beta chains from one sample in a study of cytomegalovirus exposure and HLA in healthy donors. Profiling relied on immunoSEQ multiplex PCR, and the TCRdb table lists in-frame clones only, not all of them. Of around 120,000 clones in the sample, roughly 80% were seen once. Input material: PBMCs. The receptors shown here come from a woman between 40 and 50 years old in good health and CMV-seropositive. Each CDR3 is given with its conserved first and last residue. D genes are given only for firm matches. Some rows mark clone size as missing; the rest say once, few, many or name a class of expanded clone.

CDR3: CASSLRDSVFLGQYF
DNA: TGTGCCAGCAGCTTGCGGGACAGTGTTTTCCTCGGGCAGTACTTC
V: TRBV5-4
size: -
D: TRBD1
J: TRBJ2-7

CDR3: CASSGHINEQFF
DNA: TGTGCCAGCAGCGGACACATCAATGAGCAGTTCTTC
V: TRBV6-6
size: -
D: -
J: TRBJ2-1

CDR3: CSVAAGRDRSQYF
DNA: TGCAGCGTTGCGGCAGGGAGGGATAGAAGCCAGTACTTC
V: TRBV29-1
size: -
D: TRBD2
J: TRBJ2-5

CDR3: CASGTSGGAREQFF
DNA: TGTGCCAGCGGAACTAGCGGGGGGGCGCGGGAGCAGTTCTTC
V: TRBV7-3
size: once
D: TRBD2
J: TRBJ2-1

CDR3: CASSQDGTNERPQHF
DNA: TGCGCCAGCAGCCAAGACGGGACAAACGAACGGCCCCAGCATTTT
V: TRBV4-1
size: -
D: -
J: TRBJ1-5

CDR3: CAWSALPQREWETQYF
DNA: TGTGCCTGGAGTGCCCTCCCTCAGCGGGAGTGGGAGACCCAGTACTTC
V: TRBV30
size: -
D: TRBD2
J: TRBJ2-5

CDR3: CASIFLQGAAGELFF
DNA: TGTGCCAGCATCTTTTTACAGGGGGCGGCCGGGGAGCTGTTTTTT
V: TRBV7-9
size: -
D: TRBD1
J: TRBJ2-2

CDR3: CASSSPRTSETSEQFF
DNA: TGTGCCAGCAGCAGTCCGAGGACTAGCGAGACCAGTGAGCAGTTCTTC
V: TRBV7-6
size: -
D: TRBD2
J: TRBJ2-1

CDR3: CASSSRQGDGYTF
DNA: TGTGCCAGCAGTTCCCGACAGGGGGATGGCTACACCTTC
V: TRBV6-5
size: -
D: TRBD1
J: TRBJ1-2

CDR3: CASSEYGKSNTEAFF
DNA: TGTGCCAGCAGTGAATATGGCAAGTCCAACACTGAAGCTTTCTTT
V: TRBV2
size: once
D: -
J: TRBJ1-1

CDR3: CAISLTGKGNQPQHF
DNA: TGTGCCATCAGTCTGACAGGGAAGGGCAATCAGCCCCAGCATTTT
V: TRBV10-3
size: -
D: TRBD1
J: TRBJ1-5

CDR3: CASSPPGLAGGIGEQFF
DNA: TGTGCCAGCTCACCACCGGGACTAGCGGGAGGTATTGGTGAGCAGTTCTTC
V: TRBV18
size: -
D: TRBD2
J: TRBJ2-1

CDR3: CASSLGPGNNEQFF
DNA: TGCGCCAGCAGCTTGGGTCCCGGGAACAATGAGCAGTTCTTC
V: TRBV5-1
size: -
D: -
J: TRBJ2-1

CDR3: CASSLEGVVDEQFF
DNA: TGTGCCAGCAGCTTGGAAGGGGTCGTCGATGAGCAGTTCTTC
V: TRBV11-2
size: -
D: -
J: TRBJ2-1

CDR3: CASSNSGNYGYTF
DNA: TGTGCCAGCAGCAACTCAGGGAACTATGGCTACACCTTC
V: TRBV6-5
size: -
D: -
J: TRBJ1-2

CDR3: CASSSTSGMGDTQYF
DNA: TGCGCCAGCAGCTCGACTAGCGGGATGGGGGATACGCAGTATTTT
V: TRBV5-1
size: once
D: TRBD2
J: TRBJ2-3

CDR3: CASSLAGYTNTQYF
DNA: TGTGCCAGCAGCTTGGCAGGTTACACAAATACGCAGTATTTT
V: TRBV5-6
size: -
D: -
J: TRBJ2-3

CDR3: CASSLGTSHSYEQYF
DNA: TGTGCCAGCAGCTTAGGGACTAGTCACTCCTACGAGCAGTACTTC
V: TRBV5-6
size: few
D: TRBD2
J: TRBJ2-7

CDR3: CASSAGLNYNEQFF
DNA: TGTGCCAGCAGCGCGGGACTAAACTACAATGAGCAGTTCTTC
V: TRBV5-4
size: once
D: TRBD2
J: TRBJ2-1

CDR3: CASSLSAGTGTEAFF
DNA: TGTGCCAGCAGCTTATCCGCGGGCACGGGCACTGAAGCTTTCTTT
V: TRBV7-2
size: -
D: -
J: TRBJ1-1

CDR3: CASSNTGQGAHEQYF
DNA: TGTGCCAGCAGCAATACGGGACAGGGGGCCCACGAGCAGTACTTC
V: TRBV2
size: -
D: TRBD1
J: TRBJ2-7

CDR3: CASRLAGAEAFF
DNA: TGTGCCAGCAGGTTGGCAGGGGCTGAAGCTTTCTTT
V: TRBV7-9
size: few
D: -
J: TRBJ1-1

CDR3: CASTTGTGNTGELFF
DNA: TGTGCCAGCACCACCGGGACAGGGAACACCGGGGAGCTGTTTTTT
V: TRBV6-5
size: -
D: TRBD1
J: TRBJ2-2

CDR3: CAISSPSVEGELFF
DNA: TGTGCCATCAGTTCACCCTCCGTTGAGGGGGAGCTGTTTTTT
V: TRBV10-3
size: -
D: -
J: TRBJ2-2

CDR3: CASTIGADFNSPLHF
DNA: TGTGCCAGCACCATAGGGGCAGATTTTAATTCACCCCTCCACTTT
V: TRBV6-5
size: -
D: -
J: TRBJ1-6

CDR3: CASSLVRGQGAYTGELFF
DNA: TGTGCCAGCAGCTTAGTTCGGGGACAGGGGGCCTACACCGGGGAGCTGTTTTTT
V: TRBV5-4
size: -
D: TRBD1
J: TRBJ2-2

CDR3: CSVATGASDTQYF
DNA: TGCAGCGTTGCAACGGGTGCCTCAGATACGCAGTATTTT
V: TRBV29-1
size: once
D: -
J: TRBJ2-3

CDR3: CASSVGLAGGSYEQYF
DNA: TGTGCCAGCAGCGTGGGACTAGCGGGGGGGAGCTACGAGCAGTACTTC
V: TRBV9
size: few
D: TRBD2
J: TRBJ2-7

CDR3: CSSSLKGGVQYF
DNA: TGTTCCAGCAGCTTAAAAGGGGGAGTGCAGTATTTT
V: TRBV7-9
size: once
D: -
J: TRBJ2-3

CDR3: CASSPGQGAVETQYF
DNA: TGTGCCAGCAGTCCCGGACAGGGGGCGGTGGAGACCCAGTACTTC
V: TRBV28
size: -
D: TRBD1
J: TRBJ2-5

CDR3: CAWSPLAGFYEQYF
DNA: TGTGCCTGGAGCCCACTAGCGGGGTTCTACGAGCAGTACTTC
V: TRBV30
size: -
D: TRBD2
J: TRBJ2-7

CDR3: CASSPDSFSYNEQFF
DNA: TGTGCCAGCAGCCCGGACAGCTTTTCCTACAATGAGCAGTTCTTC
V: TRBV5-4
size: -
D: -
J: TRBJ2-1

CDR3: CASSWTSGPSYEQYF
DNA: TGCGCCAGCAGCTGGACTAGCGGCCCCTCCTACGAGCAGTACTTC
V: TRBV5-1
size: -
D: TRBD2
J: TRBJ2-7

CDR3: CASSQDAVYEQYF
DNA: TGCGCCAGCAGCCAAGATGCGGTCTACGAGCAGTACTTC
V: TRBV4-1
size: -
D: -
J: TRBJ2-7

CDR3: CASMVDIDYNEQFF
DNA: TGTGCCAGCATGGTGGACATTGATTACAATGAGCAGTTCTTC
V: TRBV6-5
size: -
D: -
J: TRBJ2-1

CDR3: CASSLGREGSEQFF
DNA: TGTGCCAGCAGCTTAGGGAGAGAGGGTAGTGAGCAGTTCTTC
V: TRBV7-8
size: -
D: -
J: TRBJ2-1

CDR3: CASSLGPGGGSPLHF
DNA: TGCGCCAGCAGCTTGGGGCCAGGGGGCGGATCACCCCTCCACTTT
V: TRBV5-1
size: -
D: TRBD1
J: TRBJ1-6

CDR3: CASSRDRGQNGYTF
DNA: TGTGCCAGCTCAAGGGACAGGGGGCAGAATGGCTACACCTTC
V: TRBV18
size: once
D: TRBD1
J: TRBJ1-2

CDR3: CASSAVGGLQRINEQFF
DNA: TGTGCCAGCTCAGCGGTCGGGGGGCTCCAGCGGATAAATGAGCAGTTCTTC
V: TRBV18
size: once
D: -
J: TRBJ2-1

CDR3: CASSGPGAYEQYF
DNA: TGCGCCAGCAGTGGGCCAGGGGCCTACGAGCAGTACTTC
V: TRBV23-1
size: few
D: -
J: TRBJ2-7

CDR3: CASSPGKERGNTEAFF
DNA: TGTGCCAGCTCACCAGGAAAAGAAAGGGGGAACACTGAAGCTTTCTTT
V: TRBV18
size: -
D: -
J: TRBJ1-1

CDR3: CASSFGGAGTDTQYF
DNA: TGTGCCAGCAGCTTCGGGGGGGCCGGTACAGATACGCAGTATTTT
V: TRBV11-3
size: -
D: TRBD2
J: TRBJ2-3

CDR3: CASTLAQMSMNTEAFF
DNA: TGCGCCAGCACCTTGGCGCAGATGTCCATGAACACTGAAGCTTTCTTT
V: TRBV5-1
size: once
D: -
J: TRBJ1-1

CDR3: CASNISGTGSQPQHF
DNA: TGTGCCAGCAACATTTCCGGGACAGGGAGTCAGCCCCAGCATTTT
V: TRBV7-9
size: -
D: TRBD1
J: TRBJ1-5

CDR3: CASTPGQGLMGAFF
DNA: TGTGCCAGCACCCCGGGACAGGGGCTGATGGGAGCTTTCTTT
V: TRBV7-9
size: -
D: TRBD1
J: TRBJ1-1

CDR3: CASSLSGNQPQHF
DNA: TGTGCCAGCAGTTTATCCGGGAATCAGCCCCAGCATTTT
V: TRBV27
size: -
D: -
J: TRBJ1-5

CDR3: CATSSGGFWPQHF
DNA: TGTGCCACCAGCAGTGGAGGATTTTGGCCCCAGCATTTT
V: TRBV15
size: -
D: -
J: TRBJ1-5

CDR3: CASSLSVEAFF
DNA: TGTGCCAGCAGCCTGAGCGTTGAAGCTTTCTTT
V: TRBV5-8
size: -
D: -
J: TRBJ1-1

CDR3: CASSEAGQIRGEQYF
DNA: TGTGCCAGCAGTGAAGCGGGACAAATACGGGGAGAGCAGTACTTC
V: TRBV2
size: once
D: -
J: TRBJ2-7

CDR3: CASSFRGTNTEAFF
DNA: TGTGCCAGCAGCTTTAGGGGCACGAACACTGAAGCTTTCTTT
V: TRBV11-2
size: -
D: -
J: TRBJ1-1

CDR3: CATSRGQGGREQYF
DNA: TGTGCCACCAGCAGAGGTCAGGGAGGAAGGGAGCAGTACTTC
V: TRBV15
size: few
D: -
J: TRBJ2-7

CDR3: CASSLGRGEDTQYF
DNA: TGTGCCAGCAGCTTAGGGCGCGGGGAGGATACGCAGTATTTT
V: TRBV11-3
size: -
D: -
J: TRBJ2-3

CDR3: CASSASPGNTEAFF
DNA: TGTGCCAGCAGTGCCTCCCCGGGGAATACTGAAGCTTTCTTT
V: TRBV6-4
size: few
D: -
J: TRBJ1-1

CDR3: CASSFVYSSSLNTEAFF
DNA: TGTGCCAGCAGCTTTGTATACAGTTCGAGCTTGAACACTGAAGCTTTCTTT
V: TRBV5-5
size: -
D: -
J: TRBJ1-1

CDR3: CASSLGAGYGYTF
DNA: TGTGCCAGCAGCTTGGGAGCCGGCTATGGCTACACCTTC
V: TRBV5-4
size: -
D: -
J: TRBJ1-2